These 19 T cell receptor beta chains originate from one sample sequenced in a study of blood T cells in healthy people across ages. With a J-beta primer mix and a sample-barcoded 5' primer, a second PCR ran about 7 to 12 cycles. From the 5' RACE reads, TCRdb called clonotypes with MiXCR, one entry per CDR3 protein. This table holds about 1.8 million distinct CDR3 sequences, about 50% found once. The sequencing input was blood. These receptors were collected from a woman aged 40 to 50 in good health.

The chain links TRBV2 to TRBJ1-2; a weak D match, TRBD1 (5 bases). CDR3 size: 13 residues. V was clipped by 3 bases and J by 3 bases, with 8 bases between them. The germline CDR1 and CDR2 sequences are SNHLY and FYNNEI. The CDR3 loop reads CASSDRVDYGYTF. In DNA, the CDR3 is TGTGCCAGCAGTGACAGGGTTGACTATGGCTACACCTTC.

This clonotype showed up just a few times. The J gene is TRBJ2-3, the V gene TRBV4-1, with a weak D call TRBD2 (6 bases). In germline, CDR1 is MGHRA, CDR2 YSYEKL. The V end lost 3 bases, the J end lost 4 bases, and 14 bases lay between the germline ends. The CDR3 extends over 15 amino acids. The CDR3 region has the DNA TGCGCCAGCAGCCACCAGGGCGGGGTCCCAGATACGCAGTATTTT. It is translated as CASSHQGGVPDTQYF.

J is TRBJ2-4 and V is TRBV14; D tentatively fits TRBD1 or TRBD2 (5 bases each). TRBJ2-7 matches the DNA end more closely, so the J call is doubtful. The CDR3 is 14 residues long. Germline V lookup: CDR1 SGHDN, CDR2 FVKESK. The CDR3 sequence is CASSLVRGQSEQYF. The CDR3 coding sequence is TGTGCCAGCAGCCTAGTGAGGGGTCAGAGCGAGCAGTACTTC.

The CDR3 nucleotides read TGCAGTGCCCTATATGGGCCCGGGGCTCACACAGATACGCAGTATTTT. Amino acid sequence: CSALYGPGAHTDTQYF. The J gene is TRBJ2-3, the V gene TRBV20-1, with D perhaps being TRBD1 or TRBD2 (5 bases each). The CDR3 runs 16 residues. CDR1 and CDR2 (germline): DFQATT, SNEGSKA (reference sequence). Deletions cut 6 bases from V and 2 bases from J, with 21 bases between.

In its sample, this clonotype was seen a few times. The chain has TRBV7-2 and TRBJ1-5; D might be TRBD1 (5 bases). V dropped 2 bases and J dropped 8 bases, with 16 bases sitting between them. The length of the CDR3 is 15 residues. Germline-derived CDR1 and CDR2 are SGHTA and FQGNSA. The CDR3 protein is CASSLQGLALEPQHF. In DNA, the CDR3 is TGTGCCAGCAGCTTACAGGGTCTCGCGCTTGAGCCCCAGCATTTT.

V is TRBV20-1 and J is TRBJ2-1; D uncertain. V was trimmed by 3 bases and J by 6 bases, leaving 21 bases between them. CDR3 length equals 16 residues. Germline assignment: CDR1 DFQATT and CDR2 SNEGSKA (reference sequence). The CDR3 region has the DNA TGCAGTGCTAGGAAAAGGCCTGGGTTTCAAGGCAATGAGCAGTTCTTC. Residues: CSARKRPGFQGNEQFF.

The sample holds a few counts of this clonotype. The CDR3 protein is CATSDQPRETQYF. The CDR3 DNA is TGTGCCACCAGTGACCAACCCAGGGAGACCCAGTACTTC. The genes are TRBV24-1 and TRBJ2-7; D not certain. TRBJ2-5 explains the end of the DNA better; the J call may be wrong. Germline V gene lookup returns CDR1 KGHDR and CDR2 SFDVKD. The CDR3 covers 13 residues.

Points on this clonotype: At one boundary the junction diverges from the germline segment, which might be a read error. V gene TRBV27 combines with J gene TRBJ1-2; D may be TRBD1 (6 bases). CDR1 is MNHEY and CDR2 is SMNVEV in the germline V gene (reference sequence). The CDR3 covers 15 residues. CDR3 nucleotides: TGTGCCAGCAGTTTCGACAGGCTAGCTAACCATGGCTACACCTTC. It encodes CASSFDRLANHGYTF.

V is TRBV28 and J is TRBJ2-5, with 9 bases that match TRBD1. The J segment lost 11 bases and the V segment lost 3 bases, leaving 16 bases of the junction unmatched. CDR3 length equals 16 residues. Germline V gene sequence: CDR1 MDHEN, CDR2 SYDVKM. CDR3 residues: CASSFVWDRVLYEQYF. CDR3 sequence (DNA): TGTGCCAGCAGTTTCGTGTGGGACAGGGTTTTGTATGAGCAGTACTTC.

The V and J genes are TRBV7-2 and TRBJ2-4, with a possible D match to TRBD1 (8 bases). The CDR3 contains 14 residues. The V gene's germline CDR1 is SGHTA and CDR2 FQGNSA. Trimming removed 5 bases from V and 8 bases from J, with 16 bases in between. DNA for the CDR3: TGTGCCAGCAGCGCCCAGGGGGCGGGGGACATTCAGTACTTC. Encoded protein: CASSAQGAGDIQYF.

This clonotype was found a few times. The chain has TRBV12-3 or TRBV12-4 and TRBJ2-1; perhaps TRBD2 as D (7 bases). The CDR3 runs 17 residues. V lost 3 bases and J 5 bases, leaving 20 bases between the germline ends. The CDR3 sequence: CASSFDLGGAHHNEQFF. Written as DNA, the CDR3 is TGTGCCAGCAGTTTTGATTTGGGGGGGGCCCATCACAATGAGCAGTTCTTC.

The genes are TRBV28 and TRBJ2-3, with 9 nucleotides matching TRBD2. With 6 bases clipped from V and 1 base from J, the junction kept 8 bases outside the gene matches. Germline-derived CDR1 and CDR2 are MDHEN and SYDVKM. This CDR3 contains 16 residues. CDR3 region: CASRTLTSGRTDTQYF. CDR3 nucleotides: TGTGCCAGCAGGACCCTGACTAGCGGACGCACAGATACGCAGTATTTT. Full variable domain (outside the CDR3, taken from reference TRBV28 and TRBJ2-3): DVKVTQSSRYLVKRTGEKVFLECVQDMDHENMFWYRQDPGLGLRLIYFSYDVKMKEKGDIPEGYSVSREKKERFSLILESASTNQTSMYLCASRTLTSGRTDTQYFGPGTRLTVL.

The gene calls are TRBV6-1 and TRBJ2-5; D might be TRBD1 (7 bases). CDR3 length: 15 amino acids. Germline assignment: CDR1 MNHNS and CDR2 SASEGT. With 2 bases removed from V and 11 bases from J, the gap between germline ends came to 21 bases. CDR3 nucleotide sequence: TGTGCCAGCAGTGAACCACGACAGGGACTCAGTAAGCAGTACTTC. Translating gives CASSEPRQGLSKQYF.

The sample holds a few counts of this clonotype. CDR3: CSAKTGAHEKLFF. CDR3 sequence (DNA): TGCAGTGCTAAGACAGGGGCCCATGAAAAACTGTTTTTT. The chain joins TRBV20-1 to TRBJ1-4, with 8 bases identical to TRBD1. CDR1 is DFQATT and CDR2 is SNEGSKA in the germline V gene (reference sequence). The V and J ends lost 4 bases and 6 bases, in that order; junction bases with no gene match: 4. The CDR3 is 13 residues long.

This chain connects TRBV4-2 to TRBJ2-3; 7 nucleotides line up with TRBD2. J was trimmed by 2 bases and V by 3 bases; bases with no gene match: 5. The germline gives CDR1 LGHNA, CDR2 YNFKEQ. The CDR3 covers 15 residues. The CDR3 loop is CASSHFGDYTDTQYF. The CDR3 DNA follows: TGTGCCAGCAGCCATTTTGGGGACTACACAGATACGCAGTATTTT.

This clonotype came up a few times. V usage is TRBV20-1 and J usage is TRBJ1-5; D gene unclear. The CDR3 length is 14 residues. The V gene's germline CDR1 is DFQATT and CDR2 SNEGSKA (reference sequence). V was trimmed by 2 bases and J by 0 bases, leaving 8 bases between them. CDR3 region: CSARFSGSNQPQHF. CDR3 bases: TGCAGTGCTAGATTTAGCGGTAGCAATCAGCCCCAGCATTTT.

Notes on this clonotype: Germline and junction disagree at one end, which may indicate a read error. This chain connects TRBV12-3 or TRBV12-4 to TRBJ1-2; D is unresolved. CDR3 size: 14 residues. As DNA, the CDR3 is TGTGCCAGCAGCTTAGGCACGGAGGGCTATGGCTACACCTTC. It is translated as CASSLGTEGYGYTF.

This clonotype was seen a handful of times. The chain is built from TRBV28 and TRBJ1-2, with D uncertain. Between the trimmed V and J ends, which lost 7 bases and 0 bases, there was a span of 0 bases. The CDR3 consists of 10 residues. Per germline, CDR1 MDHEN and CDR2 SYDVKM. The CDR3 here is CASTNYGYTF. In DNA, the CDR3 is TGTGCCAGCACTAACTATGGCTACACCTTC.

The chain uses TRBV4-1 and TRBJ2-3; tentatively, D is TRBD2 (6 bases). Germline CDR1 MGHRA, CDR2 YSYEKL. Between the trimmed V and J ends, which lost 2 bases and 5 bases, there was a span of 8 bases. The CDR3 covers 13 residues. The CDR3 nucleotides are TGCGCCAGCAGCCAATGGGAGGAAGATACGCAGTATTTT. This codes for CASSQWEEDTQYF.